The 25 T cell receptor beta chains reported below all come from one sample, sequenced in a study of regulatory T cells in long-lasting Graves disease (dated by TCRdb to the early 2020s). The sample's time point, from its label and the paper: newly diagnosed GD, antithyroid drugs for less than 3 months. For both TCR sequencing and RNA sequencing, RNA was extracted from PBMCs in TRIzol. Receptor amplification or capture employed multiplex PCR. The sequencing machine was an Illumina HiSeq 4000. To build TCR beta libraries, CDR3 regions were amplified by Arm-PCR using iRepertoire HTBI primers. TCRdb ran its own pipeline on the public reads, namely fastp trimming at Q25 and MiXCR clone calling, and kept in-frame beta chains. Every CDR3 protein is listed once, alongside the most common genes and DNA of its rows. The table for this sample lists over 200,000 distinct CDR3 sequences; more than 15% of them were counted only once. Together, the top ten hold 11% to 15% of the sample.

These data were likewise used in another study, on T cells in Graves' hyperthyroidism and ophthalmopathy.

The material was peripheral blood mononuclear cells (PBMCs), obtained at new diagnosis, from a patient treated with antithyroid drugs. All receptors derive from a young woman with Graves disease. Donor details come from another sample of the same person, matched by shared clones.

At least ten counts were recorded for this clonotype. The V call is TRBV5-1, the J call TRBJ1-2; 7 nucleotides line up with TRBD1. The trim removed 0 bases at V and 4 bases at J, leaving 6 bases unmatched. Germline V gives CDR1 SGHRS, CDR2 YFSETQ. The CDR3 covers 15 residues. CDR3 in amino acids: CASSLEPDRAYGYTF. DNA for the CDR3: TGCGCCAGCAGCTTGGAACCCGACAGGGCCTATGGCTACACCTTC. The full variable domain, with the rest looked up from reference TRBV5-1 and TRBJ1-2, is KAGVTQTPRYLIKTRGQQVTLSCSPISGHRSVSWYQQTPGQGLQFLFEYFSETQRNKGNFPGRFSGRQFSNSRSEMNVSTLELGDSALYLCASSLEPDRAYGYTFGSGTRLTVV.

J is TRBJ2-3 and V is TRBV3-1; D unclear. Germline V gene lookup returns CDR1 LGHDT and CDR2 YNNKEL (reference sequence). V lost 0 bases to trimming and J lost 7 bases, with 8 bases between them. This CDR3 has 13 residues. CDR3 nucleotide sequence: TGTGCCAGCAGCCAAGATTTGCTTAATACGCAGTATTTT. Its translation: CASSQDLLNTQYF.

The CDR3 region is CASSLATGTEYPYGYTF. CDR3 sequence (DNA): TGCGCCAGCAGCTTGGCTACCGGGACAGAGTACCCCTATGGCTACACCTTC. The V call is TRBV5-1, the J call TRBJ1-2, with 7 bases lining up with TRBD1. From germline, CDR1 is SGHRS and CDR2 YFSETQ. V trimming: 0 bases; J trimming: 4 bases; junction bases outside the gene matches: 12. There are 17 residues in the CDR3.

The sample holds a few counts of this clonotype. This chain joins TRBV10-3 and TRBJ1-1, with 7 positions matching TRBD1. The CDR3 loop spans 13 amino acids. J lost 0 bases, V lost 11 bases, and 6 bases had no gene match. Germline loops: CDR1 ENHRY, CDR2 SYGVKD. The CDR3 DNA sequence: TGTGCCGCACAGGGGCCTATGAACACTGAAGCTTTCTTT. Protein product: CAAQGPMNTEAFF.

About this clonotype: This may be a read error, as it is one base from a much larger clone. The gene calls are TRBV6-1 and TRBJ2-2, with D possibly being TRBD2 (5 bases). V was shortened by 4 bases and J by 4 bases, with 10 bases between the two germline ends. The CDR3 covers 14 residues. CDR1 and CDR2 from the germline V gene are MNHNS and SASEGT. CDR3 amino acids: CASSAPEVTGELFF. Here the CDR3 DNA reads TGTGCCAGCAGTGCCCCGGAGGTCACCGGGGAGCTGTTTTTT.

At least ten counts were recorded for this clonotype. V gene TRBV19 combines with J gene TRBJ1-1; D might be TRBD1 (5 bases). V was trimmed by 3 bases and J by 4 bases, leaving 21 bases between them. Germline CDR1 is LNHDA and CDR2 is SQIVND (reference sequence). The CDR3 covers 17 residues. The CDR3 reads CASSMGRALSEATEAFF. The DNA for the CDR3 is TGTGCCAGTAGTATGGGCAGGGCGCTCTCCGAGGCCACTGAAGCTTTCTTT. The variable domain in full, with the rest retrieved from reference TRBV19 and TRBJ1-1, is DGGITQSPKYLFRKEGQNVTLSCEQNLNHDAMYWYRQDPGQGLRLIYYSQIVNDFQKGDIAEGYSVSREKKESFPLTVTSAQKNPTAFYLCASSMGRALSEATEAFFGQGTRLTVV.

This clonotype occurred many times. The chain links TRBV11-2 to TRBJ2-7; the D gene is possibly TRBD1 (6 bases). CDR3 size: 15 residues. The V end lost 0 bases, the J end lost 1 base, and 10 bases lay between the germline ends. CDR1 is SGHAT and CDR2 is FQNNGV in the germline V gene. CDR3 sequence (DNA): TGTGCCAGCAGCTTAGAGGCAGGGACATCCTACGAGCAGTACTTC. This gives the protein CASSLEAGTSYEQYF.

This clonotype has a count of ten or more. The chain is built from TRBV2 and TRBJ2-1, with D possibly called TRBD1 or TRBD2 (5 bases each). This CDR3 contains 14 residues. V lost 5 bases, J lost 15 bases, and 23 bases lay in between. Germline CDR1 SNHLY, CDR2 FYNNEI. The DNA of the CDR3 is TGTGCCAGCAGTAGTCTCATTTCGGGACCCTCGCCGTTCTTC. As protein: CASSSLISGPSPFF.

This clonotype has ten or more counts. The rearrangement joins TRBV12-3 or TRBV12-4 to TRBJ1-5; D is ambiguous. V was pared by 8 bases and J by 0 bases, with 14 bases between. The CDR3 consists of 15 residues. The CDR3 region has the DNA TGTGCCAGCTCAACGGGGTCGAATAGCAATCAGCCCCAGCATTTT. Residues: CASSTGSNSNQPQHF.

This clonotype has ten or more counts. The chain couples TRBV14 to TRBJ2-7; D is unresolved. This CDR3 spans 14 amino acids. Germline CDR1 SGHDN, CDR2 FVKESK. Trimming took off 4 bases at V and 1 base at J, with 11 bases between the two ends. The CDR3 nucleotides are TGTGCCAGCAGCCCGGTCCGGGCGTCCTACGAGCAGTACTTC. Amino acid sequence: CASSPVRASYEQYF. The complete variable domain, with remaining parts taken from reference TRBV14 and TRBJ2-7, reads EAGVTQFPSHSVIEKGQTVTLRCDPISGHDNLYWYRRVMGKEIKFLLHFVKESKQDESGMPNNRFLAERTGGTYSTLKVQPAELEDSGVYFCASSPVRASYEQYFGPGTRLTVT.

This clonotype was counted at least ten times. The chain joins TRBV20-1 to TRBJ1-2; D is perhaps TRBD1 (6 bases). The CDR3 runs to 15 residues. CDR1 and CDR2 (germline): DFQATT, SNEGSKA (reference sequence). V lost 0 bases and J 8 bases, leaving 19 bases between the germline ends. CDR3 sequence reads: CSARELTGRNSGYTF. DNA of the CDR3: TGCAGTGCTAGAGAGCTTACAGGGAGGAATTCGGGCTACACCTTC.

This clonotype was picked up many times. J is TRBJ1-4 and V is TRBV29-1; TRBD1 might be the D (6 bases). This CDR3 is built from 13 residues. CDR1 is SQVTM and CDR2 is ANQGSEA in the germline V gene. The V end was cut by 4 bases, the J end by 5 bases, with 11 bases between. In DNA, the CDR3 is TGCAGCGTTGCTACAGGGCCGAATGAAAAACTGTTTTTT. This sequence encodes CSVATGPNEKLFF.

To note about this clonotype: With only one base between it and a far larger clone, this is likely a read error. The conserved phenylalanine or tryptophan is not found at the CDR3 terminus, so this likely reflects a read error. The genes are TRBV6-4 and TRBJ2-7; D could derive from TRBD1 or TRBD2 (6 bases each). Germline assignment: CDR1 MRHNA and CDR2 SNTAGT. The CDR3 length is 18 residues. The CDR3 here is CASSYSKYKGGASYEQYL. As DNA, the CDR3 is TGTGCCAGCAGTTACTCGAAGTATAAGGGGGGCGCTTCCTACGAGCAGTACCTC.

Ten or more counts support this clonotype. The rearrangement links TRBV6-1 to TRBJ1-1; D not certain. V lost 5 bases, J lost 4 bases, and 14 bases lay in between. Germline assignment: CDR1 MNHNS and CDR2 SASEGT. There are 14 residues in the CDR3. The CDR3 sequence is CASSPEAGITEAFF. In DNA form, the CDR3 reads TGTGCCAGCAGTCCCGAGGCAGGAATCACTGAAGCTTTCTTT.

The chain uses TRBV27 and TRBJ2-3, with TRBD2 matching over 7 bases. The CDR3 is 18 amino acids. CDR1 is MNHEY, CDR2 SMNVEV, per germline (reference sequence). Germline trimming cut 8 bases from V and 0 bases from J; bases unmatched to any gene: 17. CDR3 sequence reads: CASSADNLAGESTDTQYF. The CDR3, as DNA: TGTGCCAGCTCCGCCGACAACTTGGCGGGGGAGAGCACAGATACGCAGTATTTT.

V and J are TRBV5-4 and TRBJ1-2; 8 bases line up with TRBD1. V lost 1 base, J lost 4 bases, and 9 bases stayed unmatched. This CDR3 is built from 16 residues. The V gene's germline CDR1 is SGHNT and CDR2 YYREEE (reference sequence). Written as DNA, the CDR3 is TGTGCCAGCAGCTTGTCCAGGGGGCGGTGGAGCTATGGCTACACCTTC. This sequence encodes CASSLSRGRWSYGYTF.

This clonotype appeared many times. The gene calls are TRBV7-2 and TRBJ2-5; the D gene is possibly TRBD2 (6 bases). With 1 base removed from V and 4 bases from J, the gap between germline ends came to 10 bases. The CDR3 totals 14 residues. Germline CDR1 SGHTA, CDR2 FQGNSA. The CDR3 nucleotides are TGTGCCAGCAGCTTAGATCGGGGAGGAGAGACCCAGTACTTC. It is translated as CASSLDRGGETQYF.

This clonotype was seen a few times. A much larger clone sits a single nucleotide away, making a read error possible. J is TRBJ1-5 and V is TRBV12-3 or TRBV12-4; 8 bases match TRBD1. The CDR3 sequence is 16 residues long. V was clipped by 4 bases and J by 5 bases; unmatched bases: 10. The CDR3 loop reads CASSWISGQDDQPQHF. As DNA, the CDR3 is TGTGCCAGCAGTTGGATTTCGGGACAGGACGATCAGCCCCAGCATTTT.

This clonotype has a count of ten or more. The chain uses TRBV6-5 and TRBJ1-6; TRBD1 aligns across 7 bases. With 2 bases clipped from V and 13 bases from J, the junction kept 8 bases outside the gene matches. Germline V CDR1 and CDR2: MNHEY, SVGAGI. This CDR3 has 14 residues. In DNA form, the CDR3 reads TGTGCCAGCAGTTACGGGGACAGCTCCTGGCCCCTCCACTTT. It codes for CASSYGDSSWPLHF.

This chain links TRBV20-1 with TRBJ2-1, with D unresolved. Germline-derived CDR1 and CDR2 are DFQATT and SNEGSKA (reference sequence). The V gene lost 0 bases and the J gene lost 8 bases, with 20 bases spanning the gap. This CDR3 has 16 residues. In DNA form, the CDR3 reads TGCAGTGCTAGAGATCCCACAAGGCAAGGAAACTATGAGCAGTTCTTC. This sequence encodes CSARDPTRQGNYEQFF.

This clonotype was observed at least ten times. At one end, the junction sequence differs from germline, possibly due to a read error. The V gene is TRBV4-1, the J gene TRBJ1-1; no reliable D call. The CDR3 consists of 15 residues. The V gene's germline CDR1 is MGHRA and CDR2 YSYEKL. In nucleotides, the CDR3 is TGTGCCAGCAGCGAAGCTTTAGTGGTGAACACTGAAGCTTTCTTT. It yields the protein CASSEALVVNTEAFF.

In this sample, this clonotype turned up a few times. V and J are TRBV6-2 or TRBV6-3 and TRBJ2-2, with D unresolved. The CDR3 runs to 14 residues. Germline V gene sequence: CDR1 MNHEY, CDR2 SVGEGT. Trimming stripped 8 bases from V and 1 base from J, with 11 bases between. Here the CDR3 reads CASRSVQNTGELFF. The CDR3 bases are TGTGCCAGCCGATCGGTGCAGAACACCGGGGAGCTGTTTTTT.

This clonotype was seen at least ten times. The gene calls are TRBV6-1 and TRBJ1-5, with D perhaps TRBD1 (5 bases). V lost 6 bases to trimming and J lost 7 bases, with 13 bases between them. The CDR3 has 13 residues. Germline values: CDR1 MNHNS, CDR2 SASEGT. The CDR3: CASREGLGQPQHF. The CDR3 bases are TGTGCCAGCAGAGAGGGGTTAGGACAGCCCCAGCATTTT.

This clonotype was seen ten or more times. V is TRBV2 and J is TRBJ1-6, with TRBD1 matching over 9 bases. With 8 bases clipped from V and 6 bases from J, the junction kept 8 bases outside the gene matches. The CDR3 spans 15 residues. Germline V gene sequence: CDR1 SNHLY, CDR2 FYNNEI. The CDR3 sequence is CASPRTGDFNSPLHF. CDR3 DNA: TGTGCCAGCCCAAGGACAGGGGACTTTAATTCACCCCTCCACTTT.

This clonotype was recorded at least ten times. The CDR3 DNA reads TGTGCCAGCAGTTACCACCAGGGGAGGGGCGGCTACACCTTC. The encoded protein is CASSYHQGRGGYTF. The chain couples TRBV6-5 to TRBJ1-2; a possible D gene is TRBD1 (6 bases). Deletions cut 2 bases from V and 8 bases from J, with 15 bases between. Germline V gives CDR1 MNHEY, CDR2 SVGAGI. The length of the CDR3 is 14 residues.